The clone carrying this T cell receptor beta chain was found a few times. What it recognizes is unknown. At one boundary the junction diverges from the germline segment, which might be a read error. The sample belongs to a study of human T cells and chemical hapten exposure. The overall study: Diphenylcyclopropenone was applied weekly to patients' scalps across the approximately 25-week study. Patients were mainly female, each with alopecia areata, totalis or universalis.

Stated time point: patch test 2, 6 weeks after DPC sensitization. The treatment is: therapeutic diphenylcyclopropenone sensitization with weekly scalp DPC. Study observations and caveats: Donor immune responses may differ from healthy people's, since all donors had alopecia.

CDR1 is SGHAT and CDR2 is FQNNGV in the germline V gene. This CDR3 is 12 amino acids long. TCRdb ran MiXCR on the RACE reads and lists one entry per CDR3 protein. The table includes tens of thousands of distinct CDR3 sequences, roughly 11% detected once. This chain joins TRBV11-2 and TRBJ2-5; the D gene is possibly TRBD2 (6 bases). The starting material was whole blood, obtained in connection with sensitization to the hapten diphenylcyclopropenone (DPC). This sequence was found in a man aged 18 to 30 with alopecia areata. Some clones in this sample may be carry-over from other donors' samples. For the CDR3, the DNA is TGTGCCAGCAGCTTAGCCGGGGACTCTTCGAACTTC. This encodes CASSLAGDSSNF.